This T cell receptor (beta chain) stems from a study of blood T cell repertoires in COVID-19. Study as a whole: Acute and convalescent COVID-19 samples came from the United States, Italy and Spain.

Sequencing used immunoSEQ multiplex PCR; TCRdb keeps in-frame clones, though not all of them. Of more than 200,000 clones detected, roughly 84% appear once; the ten largest clones hold approximately 1.3%. This clone was seen once. The CDR3 contains 16 residues. Trimming took 3 bases from V and 6 from J; bases not matched to a gene: 7. From germline, CDR1 is MDHEN and CDR2 SYDVKM. The sequencing sample was made of peripheral blood. V usage is TRBV28 and J usage is TRBJ1-4; TRBD1 matches at 10 bases. The receptor's source is a woman aged 40-49 years who had recovered from COVID-19. As DNA, the CDR3 is TGTGCCAGCAGTTTCTCCTTAGGGACAGGGGATGAAAAACTGTTTTTT. Its protein product is CASSFSLGTGDEKLFF.